This TCR beta chain was sequenced for a study of shared clonotypes between healthy human individuals. Across the whole study: CD4 naive cells filled three plates per donor, CD4 memory three, CD8 naive two and CD8 memory one.

The method was immunoSEQ multiplex PCR; TCRdb's version includes in-frame clones alone and lacks a portion of them. The table records over a million clones, 97% to 99% of them present only once. Study-level results: Generation of non-shared clonotypes was less probable than generation of clonotypes shared by all four donors.

As concerns this clone: No antigen is known for it.

The CDR3 consists of 13 residues. CDR1 MDHEN and CDR2 SYDVKM come from the germline V gene. V was pared by 5 bases and J by 6 bases, with 10 bases between. The clonotype originates from a man younger than 40 in good health. The genes are TRBV28 and TRBJ2-2; D is perhaps TRBD1 (6 bases). The source material was naive CD4+ T cells sorted from blood. Described subset: CD45RA+ positively selected. CDR3 residues: CASSLRTAGELFF. For the CDR3, the DNA is TGTGCCAGCAGTCTCCGGACAGCCGGGGAGCTGTTTTTT.